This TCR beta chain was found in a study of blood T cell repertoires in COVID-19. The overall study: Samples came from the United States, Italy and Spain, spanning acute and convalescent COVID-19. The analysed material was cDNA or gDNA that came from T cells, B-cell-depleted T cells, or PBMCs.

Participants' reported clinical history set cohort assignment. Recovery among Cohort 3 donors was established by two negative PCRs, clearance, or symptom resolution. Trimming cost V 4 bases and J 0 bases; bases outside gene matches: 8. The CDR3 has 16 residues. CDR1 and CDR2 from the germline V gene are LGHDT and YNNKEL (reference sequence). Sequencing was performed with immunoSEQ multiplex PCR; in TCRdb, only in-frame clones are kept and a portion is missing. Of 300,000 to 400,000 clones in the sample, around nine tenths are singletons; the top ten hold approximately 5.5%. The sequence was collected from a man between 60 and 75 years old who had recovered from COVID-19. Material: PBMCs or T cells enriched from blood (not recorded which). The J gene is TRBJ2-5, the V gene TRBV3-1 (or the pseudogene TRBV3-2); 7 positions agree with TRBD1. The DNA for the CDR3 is TGTGCCAGCAGCCTCCGTGGGGGACAGCACCAAGAGACCCAGTACTTC. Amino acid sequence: CASSLRGGQHQETQYF.